This TCR beta chain came from a study of T cells after yellow fever vaccination (dated by TCRdb to the late 2010s). Context from the whole study: Libraries from fractions with low cell numbers were prepared with the SMART-Seq v4 Ultra Low Input RNA kit. Bulk PBMC replicates and cell subsets were isolated from blood drawn at multiple timepoints before and after both primary and secondary immunization. The cohort comprised two healthy male donors, one aged 18 to 30 and one aged 30 to 40 years. Bulk TCR alpha and beta repertoires were sequenced longitudinally to track T-cell clones before and after primary and booster YFV17D yellow fever vaccination. General conclusions and limits of the study: Computational filtering was required because FACS-sorted repertoires could contain abundant contaminating clonotypes from the bulk population. Because the study included only two donors, the extent to which the findings can be generalized is limited. A small share of clonotypes occurred in both CD4 and CD8 compartments, likely arising from convergent recombination. Most clones expanded after primary vaccination were re-detected after the booster (96% of CD4 and around nine tenths of CD8), suggesting broad memory maintenance. Compared with the primary T-cell response, the secondary T-cell response was weaker but faster, peaking on day 5 rather than day 15.

TCR cDNA was made using 5'RACE template switching, a step that added a universal primer site and unique molecular identifiers. Priming for cDNA synthesis came from both the TCR alpha and TCR beta constant segments. Library amplification used two PCR steps, and the second PCR step added sample barcodes and sequencing adapters. Sequencing of the libraries was done on either Illumina HiSeq 2500 (2x100 bp) or NovaSeq (2x150 bp). The published analysis was carried out like this. Reads were demultiplexed and collapsed into UMI consensus sequences with MIGEC, and V(D)J alignment was performed with MiXCR. Vaccine-responding clonotypes were identified with edgeR using replicate PBMC samples, with FDR below 0.01 and a log2 fold change above 5 up to day 15 being required. Each bulk clonotype received a CD4 or CD8 identity based on whether the sequenced CD4 or CD8 repertoire contained that clonotype at higher abundance. TCRdb took the public reads, trimmed them with fastp at Q25, ran MiXCR for clone calling and kept in-frame beta chains. Rows are unified per CDR3 protein, each entry keeping the most common DNA and genes. It is TCRdb's table, rather than the study itself, that gives the V and J calls and clone size. The sample table contains a few hundred thousand distinct CDR3 sequences; only one count was recorded for roughly 21% of them. Roughly an eighth of the sample is taken by the ten largest.

Inclusive of the bounding cysteine and phenylalanine, the CDR3 is 16 residues long. Just the 48-base CDR3 DNA is kept, in frame starting at base 1. Based on the germline V gene (reference sequence), the CDR1 and CDR2 sequences are LNHDA and SQIVND. V lost 0 bases and J lost 2 bases; the stretch between them is 11 bases long. This clonotype was found a few times. It lacks a known antigen. No base-level quality is on record; no much larger clone is a single base apart. This specimen's treatment or condition label, interpreted: live attenuated yellow fever vaccine strain. At every blood-draw timepoint, two biological replicates of bulk PBMCs were collected. A standard Ficoll-Paque protocol was used to isolate PBMCs from peripheral blood. TriZol was used to extract RNA from bulk PBMCs, CD4 and CD8 fractions, and dextramer-positive and dextramer-negative fractions.

The chain is assembled from TRBV19 and TRBJ2-1; TRBD2 is a possible D gene, resting on 6 matching bases. This specimen was PBMCs, taken 15 days after the yellow fever booster vaccination. The origin of this receptor is a man aged 25 to 40 who received the YFV17D yellow fever vaccine. The CDR3 protein is CASSIDSGGAYNEQFF. DNA sequence: TGTGCCAGTAGTATAGATTCAGGCGGGGCCTACAATGAGCAGTTCTTC.